This TCR beta chain stems from a study of early T cells in non-severe SARS-CoV-2 infection (dated by TCRdb to the early 2020s). With regard to the full study: Because TCR sequencing was done on bulk RNA from unsorted whole blood, the alpha and beta chains could not be paired.

V and J lose 0 bases and 0 bases, and a span of 14 bases separates them. Inclusive of the bounding cysteine and phenylalanine, the CDR3 is 17 residues long. The entry retains the CDR3 DNA only, 51 bases that are in frame from base 1. The germline V gene gives CDR1 as SGHRS and CDR2 as YFSETQ. Study-wide findings and limitations: VDJdb matching was skewed toward anti-spike CD8 responses and likely underestimated virus-specific expansions, missing private and CD4 specificities.

Library method: 5' RACE. Sequencing used a NextSeq 500. To correct for sequencing error and PCR bias, the TCR library protocol tagged individual cDNA molecules with unique molecular identifiers. Sequencing covered both TCR alpha and beta chains, and within each sample the abundances of alpha and beta sequences were tightly co-correlated. For the original study's pipeline: Decombinator V4 was used to perform V gene, J gene and CDR3 annotation of TCR sequences. TCRs were defined as expanded if a significant change between any two time points was detected under a Poisson model with p below 0.0001. TCR abundances were normalised to the total number of TCRs sequenced per sample and expressed as counts per million. TRAV1-2 paired with TRAJ12, TRAJ20 or TRAJ33 defined MAIT TCRs, while TRAV10 paired with TRAJ18 defined iNKT TCRs. VDJdb, accessed on 1 November 2021, was searched for TCRs annotated for CMV, EBV and SARS-CoV-2, and TCRs annotated for more than one antigen were excluded. Using fastp at Q25 and MiXCR, TCRdb reprocessed the public reads and kept productive beta chains. Records with the same CDR3 protein are collapsed into one entry carrying the most frequent genes and DNA. The V and J calls shown here were made by TCRdb, not taken from the authors' results. The sample table lists tens of thousands of distinct CDR3 sequences, roughly 10% of them with a count of one. Roughly 5.5% of the sample goes to the ten largest clones.

The study was a case-control design nested within a healthcare worker cohort in London, UK, with weekly nasopharyngeal swab PCR tests and blood sampling. Healthcare workers were enrolled in the week of the UK lockdown, from 23 to 31 March 2020, and were followed every week for up to roughly 16 weeks. With respect to this clonotype: No antigen is known for it. No quality values exist for individual bases; no much larger clone is one base distant.

Here the sequenced sample was whole blood, taken at baseline. The receptor comes from an adult who was a healthcare worker with PCR-confirmed SARS-CoV-2 infection or an uninfected control (not recorded which). The rearrangement joined TRBV5-1 to TRBJ2-3; TRBD2 is perhaps the D gene, given 7 matching bases. Here the CDR3 is given as CASSLGPRGRSTDTQYF. The nucleotides read TGCGCCAGCAGCTTGGGGCCGCGGGGGCGTAGCACAGATACGCAGTATTTT.